This T cell receptor beta chain was retrieved from a study of control samples from healthy donors and cancer patients. The ends were cut back, 1 base at V and 4 bases at J, with 8 bases in the middle. This CDR3 spans 12 amino acids. Germline values: CDR1 SQVTM, CDR2 ANQGSEA. TCRdb's copy holds only in-frame clones and misses some; the assay was immunoSEQ multiplex PCR. The table has under 150,000 clones, around 87% seen once. The material sequenced was blood. This receptor was obtained from a man aged 60-69 years in good health. The chain has TRBV29-1 and TRBJ2-7; no definite D call. CDR3 amino acids: CSVEVPPYEQYF. The CDR3 nucleotides read TGCAGCGTTGAAGTCCCACCTTACGAGCAGTACTTC.